The next 28 T cell receptor beta chains were all read from a single sample in a study of OX40 agonist ivuxolimab in advanced cancers. Produced via immunoSEQ multiplex PCR; TCRdb's table is partial and in-frame only. Here the sample spans around 100,000 clones, almost 90% being singletons. The specimen was CD4+ or CD8+ T cells sorted from blood, collected in a trial of the OX40 agonist ivuxolimab. These receptors all stem from an adult with an advanced solid tumor such as melanoma, head and neck, liver or kidney cancer.

The chain is built from TRBV18 and TRBJ1-4; D ambiguous. The CDR3 is 13 amino acids. V was clipped by 6 bases and J by 4 bases, with 9 bases between them. Germline V gives CDR1 KGHSH, CDR2 LQKENI. In nucleotides, the CDR3 is TGTGCCAGCTCTACGGTTGATAATGAAAAACTGTTTTTT. This codes for CASSTVDNEKLFF. Based on the CDR3 plus reference TRBV18 and TRBJ1-4, the full variable domain is NAGVMQNPRHLVRRRGQEARLRCSPMKGHSHVYWYRQLPEEGLKFMVYLQKENIIDESGMPKERFSAEFPKEGPSILRIQQVVRGDSAAYFCASSTVDNEKLFFGSGTQLSVL.

The rearrangement links TRBV12-2 to TRBJ1-1; TRBD1 was called by the table and not checked on the DNA. TRBV12-2 is recorded as a pseudogene. The CDR3 totals 14 residues. The CDR3 loop reads CASRPRGPNTEAFF. The CDR3 DNA follows: TGTGCAAGTCGCCCCAGGGGCCCAAACACTGAAGCTTTCTTT.

V is TRBV29-1 and J is TRBJ2-3; 12 bases are a match to TRBD2. The V and J ends lost 4 bases and 3 bases, in that order; junction bases with no gene match: 8. The CDR3 runs 16 residues. Germline-derived CDR1 and CDR2 are SQVTM and ANQGSEA. In nucleotides, the CDR3 is TGCAGCGTTGCGAGACTAGCGGGAGAGGGGACAGATACGCAGTATTTT. Protein sequence: CSVARLAGEGTDTQYF.

The rearrangement links TRBV5-1 to TRBJ1-2; no reliable D call. Trimming took off 1 base at V and 4 bases at J, with 8 bases between the two ends. CDR1 and CDR2 from the germline V gene are SGHRS and YFSETQ. This CDR3 has 13 residues. CDR3 residues: CASSLTSLYGYTF. DNA for the CDR3: TGCGCCAGCAGCTTGACGTCACTCTATGGCTACACCTTC.

The rearrangement joins TRBV2 to TRBJ1-1; possibly TRBD1 for D (5 bases). Germline V CDR1 and CDR2: SNHLY, FYNNEI. The CDR3 totals 15 residues. Trimming pared 4 bases from V and 7 bases from J, leaving 19 bases between. The CDR3 nucleotides read TGTGCCAGCAGTGCGGCAGGGCGGTGGGGCGGTGAAGCTTTCTTT. Protein: CASSAAGRWGGEAFF.

The chain couples TRBV29-1 to TRBJ2-7, with TRBD2 identical over 7 bases. V lost 4 bases, J lost 2 bases, and 5 bases stayed unmatched. Germline CDR1 SQVTM, CDR2 ANQGSEA. The CDR3 spans 13 residues. The CDR3 region is CSVVSSGPYEQYF. CDR3 coding DNA: TGCAGCGTTGTCTCTAGCGGCCCCTACGAGCAGTACTTC.

The genes are TRBV27 and TRBJ2-7; TRBD2 matches at 10 bases. Germline assignment: CDR1 MNHEY and CDR2 SMNVEV (reference sequence). The CDR3 contains 16 residues. Losses at the gene ends were 5 bases for V and 2 bases for J; bases not matched to a gene: 9. CDR3 nucleotides: TGTGCCAGCAGTATCCAACTAGCGGGATCACCCTACGAGCAGTACTTC. This codes for CASSIQLAGSPYEQYF.

The CDR3 here is CASSSTGLAGNIQYF. In nucleotides, the CDR3 is TGTGCCAGCAGTTCCACGGGACTAGCGGGAAACATTCAGTACTTC. This rearrangement joins TRBV28 to TRBJ2-4, with TRBD2 matching 12 bases. The junction had 4 bases not matched to a gene; V was cut back by 4 bases and J by 6 bases. Looked up from germline, CDR1 is MDHEN and CDR2 is SYDVKM. This CDR3 is built from 15 residues. The whole variable domain, filled in from reference TRBV28 and TRBJ2-4, reads DVKVTQSSRYLVKRTGEKVFLECVQDMDHENMFWYRQDPGLGLRLIYFSYDVKMKEKGDIPEGYSVSREKKERFSLILESASTNQTSMYLCASSSTGLAGNIQYFGAGTRLSVL.

V and J are TRBV2 and TRBJ2-1; TRBD2 matches 8 bases. The CDR3 runs to 15 residues. CDR1 is SNHLY and CDR2 is FYNNEI in the germline V gene. V lost 2 bases and J lost 8; bases outside the gene matches: 8. The CDR3 region is CASSEPRGGRDEQFF. The CDR3 nucleotides are TGTGCCAGCAGTGAACCCCGCGGGGGGCGGGATGAGCAGTTCTTC.

V is TRBV4-2 and J is TRBJ1-2; D call uncertain. CDR1 is LGHNA, CDR2 YNFKEQ, per germline. The germline V and J ends were trimmed by 0 bases and 4 bases, with 9 bases remaining between them. CDR3 length equals 14 residues. This CDR3 reads CASSQDGNLYGYTF. The CDR3, as DNA: TGTGCCAGCAGCCAAGATGGGAACCTCTATGGCTACACCTTC.

This clone was seen once. V gene TRBV6-4 combines with J gene TRBJ2-7; TRBD2 matches 7 bases. V lost 8 bases to trimming and J lost 3 bases; unmatched junction nucleotides: 1. Germline-derived CDR1 and CDR2 are MRHNA and SNTAGT. There are 11 residues in the CDR3. CDR3 sequence (DNA): TGTGCCAGCGGCGGGGGCTACGAGCAGTACTTC. Its translation is CASGGGYEQYF.

This chain links TRBV10-3 with TRBJ2-1; 8 bases align to TRBD2. CDR1 is ENHRY and CDR2 is SYGVKD in the germline V gene. J gave up 7 bases and V 6 bases, and 5 bases lay outside the gene matches. The CDR3 totals 13 residues. Here the CDR3 reads CAIRGLGRNEQFF. The CDR3 coding sequence is TGTGCCATCAGGGGACTAGGGAGGAATGAGCAGTTCTTC.

This rearrangement joins TRBV15 to TRBJ2-1; no clear D. Germline V CDR1 and CDR2: LNHNV, YYDKDF (reference sequence). The length of the CDR3 is 12 residues. The V end was cut by 4 bases, the J end by 6 bases, with 7 bases between. The CDR3: CATSTFLNEQFF. Written as DNA, the CDR3 is TGTGCCACCAGCACCTTTCTCAATGAGCAGTTCTTC.

As regards this clone: At one boundary the junction diverges from the germline segment, which might be a read error. The chain couples TRBV9 to TRBJ1-2; a weak D match, TRBD1 (6 bases). This CDR3 has 15 amino acids. From germline, CDR1 is SGDLS and CDR2 YYNGEE. CDR3 nucleotide sequence: TGTGTCAGCAGCGTGGGGCAGGGGATTAACTATGGCTACACCTTC. Encoded protein: CVSSVGQGINYGYTF.

The chain links TRBV19 to TRBJ1-2, with D possibly matching TRBD1 (5 bases). This CDR3 is built from 14 residues. The germline V gene encodes CDR1 LNHDA and CDR2 SQIVND (reference sequence). V was clipped by 10 bases and J by 0 bases, with 15 bases between them. The DNA for the CDR3 is TGTGCCACCGCCTCAGGGCCATCTAACTATGGCTACACCTTC. Its translation: CATASGPSNYGYTF.

The gene calls are TRBV11-2 and TRBJ2-4, with 12 bases aligning to TRBD2. Germline-derived CDR1 and CDR2 are SGHAT and FQNNGV. V lost 2 bases and J lost 0; bases outside the gene matches: 5. The CDR3 has 18 residues. The CDR3 DNA reads as TGTGCCAGCAGCTTACGACTAGCGGGGGAGCTAGCCAAAAACATTCAGTACTTC. Residues: CASSLRLAGELAKNIQYF.

A few counts support this clone. The gene calls are TRBV9 and TRBJ1-2; D not certain. Trimming took 4 bases from V and 9 from J, leaving 13 bases between them. The CDR3 loop spans 12 amino acids. Germline CDR1 reads SGDLS; CDR2 reads YYNGEE. The CDR3 DNA is TGTGCCAGCAGCCAAAGGGCGAATAGCTACACCTTC. It is translated as CASSQRANSYTF. Full variable domain (remainder filled in from reference TRBV9 and TRBJ1-2): DSGVTQTPKHLITATGQRVTLRCSPRSGDLSVYWYQQSLDQGLQFLIQYYNGEERAKGNILERFSAQQFPDLHSELNLSSLELGDSALYFCASSQRANSYTFGSGTRLTVV.

The J gene is TRBJ1-4, the V gene TRBV9, with D possibly matching TRBD1 (5 bases). In germline, CDR1 is SGDLS, CDR2 YYNGEE. The CDR3 runs 15 residues. Trimming shortened V by 0 bases and J by 4 bases, and 10 bases separated the two germline ends. CDR3 amino acids: CASSVVGLGNEKLFF. The CDR3 coding sequence is TGTGCCAGCAGCGTAGTGGGGCTGGGTAATGAAAAACTGTTTTTT.

In its sample, this clone was seen a few times. This chain links TRBV4-1 with TRBJ2-2, with D perhaps being TRBD1 or TRBD2 (6 bases each). CDR1 is MGHRA, CDR2 YSYEKL, per germline. V dropped 5 bases and J dropped 7 bases, with 11 bases sitting between them. The CDR3 extends over 13 amino acids. The CDR3 sequence: CASSVQGGGELFF. The CDR3 region has the DNA TGCGCCAGCAGCGTACAGGGAGGCGGGGAGCTGTTTTTT.

This sequence joins TRBV29-1 and TRBJ2-7; possibly TRBD1 for D (6 bases). Germline-derived CDR1 and CDR2 are SQVTM and ANQGSEA. The CDR3 covers 12 residues. The V end lost 6 bases, the J end lost 2 bases, and 11 bases lay between the germline ends. CDR3 sequence: CSVVDRPYEQYF. The CDR3, as DNA: TGCAGCGTCGTTGACAGGCCCTACGAGCAGTACTTC.

This clone was counted only a few times. This chain joins TRBV7-6 and TRBJ2-3; D possibly corresponds to TRBD2 (6 bases). Trimming pared 7 bases from V and 0 bases from J, leaving 14 bases between. CDR3 length equals 15 residues. Germline V gene data show CDR1 as SGHVS and CDR2 as FNYEAQ. CDR3 sequence: CASTPLAVSTDTQYF. DNA of the CDR3: TGTGCCAGCACCCCCTTAGCGGTGAGCACAGATACGCAGTATTTT.

This clone was counted a few times. The V gene is TRBV19, the J gene TRBJ1-5; 7 bases match TRBD1. With 9 bases clipped from V and 4 bases from J, the junction kept 9 bases outside the gene matches. The CDR3 spans 14 residues. In germline, CDR1 is LNHDA, CDR2 SQIVND (reference sequence). This CDR3 is CASCVNRGNQPQHF. CDR3 bases: TGTGCCAGCTGTGTGAACAGGGGAAATCAGCCCCAGCATTTT.

The chain combines TRBV5-1 with TRBJ1-2; D unresolved. The ends were cut back, 2 bases at V and 0 bases at J, with 11 bases in the middle. The germline V gene has CDR1 SGHRS and CDR2 YFSETQ. The CDR3 runs 15 residues. The CDR3 nucleotides are TGCGCCAGCAGCTTAGTTAGGGAGCCTAACTATGGCTACACCTTC. Translating it yields CASSLVREPNYGYTF.

This clone is a singleton in its sample. The V gene is TRBV11-2, the J gene TRBJ2-3; 9 bases fit TRBD2. V lost 5 bases and J lost 4; bases outside the gene matches: 19. The germline V gene encodes CDR1 SGHAT and CDR2 FQNNGV. This CDR3 spans 19 amino acids. In DNA, the CDR3 is TGTGCCAGCAGCCCACTAACGGGCCGTAGCGGGAGATCCGCAGATACGCAGTATTTT. This gives the protein CASSPLTGRSGRSADTQYF.

V usage is TRBV7-8 and J usage is TRBJ2-2; possible D gene TRBD2, 7 bases. The germline CDR1 and CDR2 sequences are SGHVS and FQNEAQ. This CDR3 contains 15 residues. V shed 8 bases and J shed 7 bases, with 20 bases lying between them. The CDR3 spells CASGDGGRGHGELFF. The CDR3 DNA follows: TGTGCCAGCGGGGACGGGGGGCGCGGTCACGGGGAGCTGTTTTTT.

The chain recombines TRBV5-5 with TRBJ2-2; no definite D call. V shed 6 bases and J shed 7 bases, with 16 bases lying between them. Germline V gives CDR1 SGHKS, CDR2 YYEKEE (reference sequence). The CDR3 covers 14 residues. DNA of the CDR3: TGTGCCAGCAAGCCAACTGAGTTCGGCGGGGAGCTGTTTTTT. This gives the protein CASKPTEFGGELFF.

This chain joins TRBV28 and TRBJ2-7, with TRBD1 matching over 7 bases. V shed 6 bases, J shed 2 bases, and the junction held 7 bases outside the gene matches. CDR1 and CDR2 from the germline V gene are MDHEN and SYDVKM. The CDR3 runs to 14 residues. The CDR3 loop reads CASSYRGRTYEQYF. The CDR3 nucleotides read TGTGCCAGCAGCTACAGGGGTCGCACCTACGAGCAGTACTTC.

V is TRBV23-1 and J is TRBJ2-4; 8 bases line up with TRBD1. TRBV23-1 falls under the ORF class, with uncertain function. The CDR3 contains 18 residues. Trimming removed 0 bases from V and 0 bases from J; junction bases left unmatched: 7. CDR3 amino acids: CASSQSPGQGLAKNIQYF. In DNA form, the CDR3 reads TGCGCCAGCAGTCAATCTCCCGGACAGGGCCTAGCCAAAAACATTCAGTACTTC.